Sequencing of this T cell receptor (beta chain) was carried out in a study of identical twins. This clonotype was counted at least ten times. Its antigen is unknown. TCRdb used MiXCR to reprocess the 5' RACE reads, holding one entry per CDR3 protein. The data contain hundreds of thousands of distinct CDR3 sequences, over 8.5% of them singletons. Study-wide results and caveats: Fewer insertions marked abundant cord blood beta clonotypes; young adult naive trended weakly, memory not at all.

This CDR3 is 12 amino acids long. Trimming removed 7 bases from V and 4 bases from J; junction bases left unmatched: 3. Germline lookup yields CDR1 SQVTM and CDR2 ANQGSEA. Another study also made use of these data, one on yellow fever vaccine responses in identical twins.

This clonotype was sampled from a woman in her late teens or twenties in good health. The sequenced sample was PBMCs. The chain has TRBV29-1 and TRBJ2-1; 8 bases are a match to TRBD2. The CDR3 loop is CSGGLVYNEQFF. The DNA of the CDR3 is TGCAGCGGGGGACTAGTTTACAATGAGCAGTTCTTC.